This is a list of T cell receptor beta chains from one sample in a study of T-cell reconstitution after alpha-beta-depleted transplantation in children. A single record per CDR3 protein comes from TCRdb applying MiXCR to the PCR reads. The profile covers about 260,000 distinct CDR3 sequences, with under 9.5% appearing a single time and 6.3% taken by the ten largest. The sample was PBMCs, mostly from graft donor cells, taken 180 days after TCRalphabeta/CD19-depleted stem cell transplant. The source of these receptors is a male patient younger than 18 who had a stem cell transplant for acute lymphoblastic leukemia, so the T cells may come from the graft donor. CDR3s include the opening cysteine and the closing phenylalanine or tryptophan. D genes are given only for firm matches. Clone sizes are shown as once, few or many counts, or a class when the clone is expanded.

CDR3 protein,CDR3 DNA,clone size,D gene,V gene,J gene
CASSQEAGQGRLFSYEQYF,TGCGCCAGCAGCCAAGAGGCGGGTCAGGGTAGACTCTTCTCCTACGAGCAGTACTTC,many,-,TRBV4-3,TRBJ2-7
CAISESLTGVTDTQYF,TGTGCCATCAGTGAGTCATTGACAGGGGTCACAGATACGCAGTATTTT,many,TRBD1,TRBV10-3,TRBJ2-3
CASSLKLGVVQFF,TGTGCCAGCAGTTTAAAGTTGGGAGTGGTGCAGTTCTTC,many,-,TRBV28,TRBJ2-1
CASSLAQGGDGYTF,TGTGCCAGCAGCTTAGCGCAAGGGGGGGATGGCTACACCTTC,many,-,TRBV7-2,TRBJ1-2
CSVDPGRPYNEQFF,TGCAGCGTTGACCCGGGAAGACCCTACAATGAGCAGTTCTTC,many,-,TRBV29-1,TRBJ2-1
CASTTAYGYTF,TGTGCCAGCACTACCGCCTATGGCTACACCTTC,many,-,TRBV28,TRBJ1-2
CASSFGSLDTQYF,TGCGCCAGCAGCTTTGGGAGTTTAGATACGCAGTATTTT,many,-,TRBV5-1,TRBJ2-3
CSAIQRGANYGYTF,TGCAGTGCTATCCAACGGGGAGCTAACTATGGCTACACCTTC,many,-,TRBV20-1,TRBJ1-2
CASTRDVQETQYF,TGTGCCAGCACCCGGGACGTACAAGAGACCCAGTACTTC,many,-,TRBV12-3/TRBV12-4,TRBJ2-5
CASSESGVYEQYF,TGTGCCAGCAGTGAGTCCGGCGTCTACGAGCAGTACTTC,many,-,TRBV6-1,TRBJ2-7
CASRDRAGYTF,TGTGCCAGCAGAGACAGGGCGGGCTACACCTTC,many,-,TRBV21-1,TRBJ1-2
CASSSTNSYEQYF,TGTGCCAGCAGTTCCACGAACAGCTACGAGCAGTACTTC,many,-,TRBV6-2/TRBV6-3,TRBJ2-7
CAISGRQVMNTEAFF,TGTGCCATCAGTGGGAGACAGGTTATGAACACTGAAGCTTTCTTT,many,-,TRBV10-3,TRBJ1-1
CASSLTGIGTLDSNQPQHF,TGTGCCAGCAGCCTTACCGGGATCGGGACCCTAGATAGCAATCAGCCCCAGCATTTT,many,-,TRBV12-3/TRBV12-4,TRBJ1-5
CASSLFPGAGTEAFF,TGTGCCAGCAGCTTATTCCCAGGGGCAGGGACTGAAGCTTTCTTT,many,-,TRBV7-3,TRBJ1-1
CASSPKYNEQFF,TGTGCCAGCTCCCCCAAGTACAATGAGCAGTTCTTC,many,-,TRBV27,TRBJ2-1
CASSRKALANYGYTF,TGTGCCAGCAGTCGGAAGGCCCTTGCAAACTATGGCTACACCTTC,many,-,TRBV27,TRBJ1-2